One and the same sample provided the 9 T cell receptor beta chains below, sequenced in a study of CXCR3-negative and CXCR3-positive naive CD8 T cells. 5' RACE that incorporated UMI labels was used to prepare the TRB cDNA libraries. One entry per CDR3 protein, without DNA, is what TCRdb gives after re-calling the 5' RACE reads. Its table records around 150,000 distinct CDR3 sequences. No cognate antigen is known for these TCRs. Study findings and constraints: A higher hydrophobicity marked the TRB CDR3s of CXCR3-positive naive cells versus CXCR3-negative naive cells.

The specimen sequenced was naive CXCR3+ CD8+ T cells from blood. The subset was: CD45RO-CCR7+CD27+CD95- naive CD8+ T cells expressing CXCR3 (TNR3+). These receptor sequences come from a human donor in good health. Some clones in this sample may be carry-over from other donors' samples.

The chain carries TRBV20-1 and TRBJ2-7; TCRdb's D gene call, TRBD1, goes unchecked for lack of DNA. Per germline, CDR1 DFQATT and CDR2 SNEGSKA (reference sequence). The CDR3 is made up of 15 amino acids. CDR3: CSARDPTGGVYEQYF.

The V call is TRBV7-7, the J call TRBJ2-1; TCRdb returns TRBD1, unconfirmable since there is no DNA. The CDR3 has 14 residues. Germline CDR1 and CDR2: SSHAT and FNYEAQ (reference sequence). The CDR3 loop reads CASSSRGGNNEQFF. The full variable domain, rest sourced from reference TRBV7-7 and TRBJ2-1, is GAGVSQSPRYKVTKRGQDVTLRCDPISSHATLYWYQQALGQGPEFLTYFNYEAQPDKSGLPSDRFSAERPEGSISTLTIQRTEQRDSAMYRCASSSRGGNNEQFFGPGTRLTVL.

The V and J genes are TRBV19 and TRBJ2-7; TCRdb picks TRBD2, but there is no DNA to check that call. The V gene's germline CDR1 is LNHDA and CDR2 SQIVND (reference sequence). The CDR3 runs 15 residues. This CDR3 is CASSIYRGLSYEQYF.

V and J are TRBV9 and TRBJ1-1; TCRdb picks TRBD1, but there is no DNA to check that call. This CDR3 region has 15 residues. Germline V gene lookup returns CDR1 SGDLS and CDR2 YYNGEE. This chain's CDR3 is CASSVFPQGTTEAFF.

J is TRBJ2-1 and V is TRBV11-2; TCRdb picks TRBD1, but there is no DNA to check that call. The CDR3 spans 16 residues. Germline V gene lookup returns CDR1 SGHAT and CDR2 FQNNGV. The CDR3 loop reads CASSLSWRGTYNEQFF.

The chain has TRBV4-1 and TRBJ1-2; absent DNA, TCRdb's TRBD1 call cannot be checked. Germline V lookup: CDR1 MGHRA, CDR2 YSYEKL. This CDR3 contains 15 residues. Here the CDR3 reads CASSQGGTGAYSYTF.

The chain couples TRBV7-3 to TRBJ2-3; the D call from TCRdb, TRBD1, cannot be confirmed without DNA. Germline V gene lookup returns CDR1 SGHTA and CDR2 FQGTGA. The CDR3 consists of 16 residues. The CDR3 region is CASSPGDSLSTDTQYF.

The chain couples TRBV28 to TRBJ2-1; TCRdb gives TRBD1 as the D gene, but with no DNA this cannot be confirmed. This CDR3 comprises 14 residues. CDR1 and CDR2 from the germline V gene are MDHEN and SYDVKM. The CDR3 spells CASTRRGGQREQFF.

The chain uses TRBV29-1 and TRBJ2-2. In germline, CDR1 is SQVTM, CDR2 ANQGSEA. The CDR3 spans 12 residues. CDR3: CSVYGNTGELFF.